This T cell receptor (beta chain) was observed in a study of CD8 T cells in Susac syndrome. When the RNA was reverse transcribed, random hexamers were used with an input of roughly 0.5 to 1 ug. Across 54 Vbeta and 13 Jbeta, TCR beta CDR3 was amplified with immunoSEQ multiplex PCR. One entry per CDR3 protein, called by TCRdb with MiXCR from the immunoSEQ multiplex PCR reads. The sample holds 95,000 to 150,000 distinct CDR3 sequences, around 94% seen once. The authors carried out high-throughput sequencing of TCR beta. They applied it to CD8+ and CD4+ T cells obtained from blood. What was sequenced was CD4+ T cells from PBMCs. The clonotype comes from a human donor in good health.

The CDR3 sequence is CASSLSGIHPGNTIYF. The CDR3, as DNA: TGTGCCAGCAGTTTGTCCGGGATCCATCCTGGAAACACCATATATTTT. This chain uses TRBV12-3 or TRBV12-4 with TRBJ1-3; D not resolved. The CDR3 is made up of 16 amino acids. Trimming stripped 3 bases from V and 2 bases from J, with 14 bases between.